Here is one T cell receptor (beta chain) with its context. These data come from a study of CD8+CD57+ T cells in acquired aplastic anemia. V shed 4 bases and J shed 6 bases, with 7 bases lying between them. Germline V CDR1 and CDR2: ENHRY, SYGVKD. This CDR3 has 11 residues. The study profiled TCR beta VDJ and CDR3 using genomic DNA as template. In TCRdb, the reads were re-called with MiXCR into one record per CDR3 protein. Of some 130,000 distinct CDR3 sequences listed, around 46% were seen once; the top ten hold 2% to 3%. Specimen: sorted CD4+, CD8+, or CD8+CD57+ T cells (not recorded which) from PBMCs. The chain links TRBV10-3 to TRBJ2-7; no clear D. This clonotype was obtained from a human donor in good health, serving as a control. The CDR3 protein is CAISGRGEQYF. The CDR3 nucleotides are TGTGCCATCAGTGGGCGAGGCGAGCAGTACTTC.